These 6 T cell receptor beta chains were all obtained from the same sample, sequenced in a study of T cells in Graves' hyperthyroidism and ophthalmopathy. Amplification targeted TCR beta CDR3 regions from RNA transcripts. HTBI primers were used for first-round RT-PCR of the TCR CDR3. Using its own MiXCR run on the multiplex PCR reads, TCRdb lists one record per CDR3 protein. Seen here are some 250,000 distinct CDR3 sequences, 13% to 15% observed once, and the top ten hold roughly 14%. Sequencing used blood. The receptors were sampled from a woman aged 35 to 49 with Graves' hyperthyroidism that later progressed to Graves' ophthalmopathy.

CDR3 nucleotides: TGCGCCAGCAGCTCAGCAGAATCCTACGAGCAGTACTTC. Its protein product is CASSSAESYEQYF. The chain is built from TRBV5-1 and TRBJ2-7; no firm D call. CDR3 size: 13 residues. Trimming took off 3 bases at V and 1 base at J, with 8 bases between the two ends. The germline CDR1 and CDR2 sequences are SGHRS and YFSETQ.

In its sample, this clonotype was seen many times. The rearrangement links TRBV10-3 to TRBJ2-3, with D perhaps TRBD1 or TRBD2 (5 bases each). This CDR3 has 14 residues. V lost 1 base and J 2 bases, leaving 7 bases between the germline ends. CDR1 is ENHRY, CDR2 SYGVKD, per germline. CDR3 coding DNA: TGTGCCATCAGTGAGTGGGGGATCACAGATACGCAGTATTTT. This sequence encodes CAISEWGITDTQYF.

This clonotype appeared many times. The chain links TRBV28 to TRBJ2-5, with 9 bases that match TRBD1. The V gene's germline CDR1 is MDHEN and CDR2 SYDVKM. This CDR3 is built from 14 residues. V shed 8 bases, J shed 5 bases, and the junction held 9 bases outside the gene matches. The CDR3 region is CASGRDREAETQYF. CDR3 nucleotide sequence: TGTGCCAGCGGAAGGGACAGGGAAGCCGAGACCCAGTACTTC.

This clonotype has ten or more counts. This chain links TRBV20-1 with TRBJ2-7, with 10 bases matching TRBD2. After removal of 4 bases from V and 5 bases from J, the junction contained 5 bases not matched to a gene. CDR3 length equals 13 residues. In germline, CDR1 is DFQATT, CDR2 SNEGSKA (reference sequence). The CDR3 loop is CSAKKAGGHEQYF. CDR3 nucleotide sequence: TGCAGTGCTAAGAAAGCGGGAGGGCACGAGCAGTACTTC.

The CDR3 region is CATSRDRTMTGANRPNGYTF. The CDR3 region has the DNA TGTGCCACCAGCAGAGACCGAACGATGACAGGGGCAAATAGGCCGAATGGCTACACCTTC. The rearrangement uses TRBV15 and TRBJ1-2, with 8 nucleotides matching TRBD1. CDR1 and CDR2 from the germline V gene are LNHNV and YYDKDF (reference sequence). Trimming at V came to 0 bases and at J to 6 bases, leaving 21 bases not matched to a gene. The CDR3 spans 20 residues.

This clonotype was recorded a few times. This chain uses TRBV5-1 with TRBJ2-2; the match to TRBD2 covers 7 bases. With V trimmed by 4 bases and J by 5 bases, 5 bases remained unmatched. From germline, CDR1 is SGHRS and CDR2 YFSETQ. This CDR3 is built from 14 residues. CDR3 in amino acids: CASSQSGKTGELFF. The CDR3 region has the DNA TGCGCCAGCAGCCAGAGCGGGAAAACCGGGGAGCTGTTTTTT.